These 29 T cell receptor beta chains were all obtained from the same sample, sequenced in a study of T cells in Graves' hyperthyroidism and ophthalmopathy (dated by TCRdb to 2018 to 2020). Library construction relied on multiplex PCR. The reads were generated on an Illumina HiSeq 2000. Amplification of TCR beta CDR3 regions was carried out from RNA transcripts. For the first round of RT-PCR on the TCR CDR3, the HTBI primer set was used together with the Qiagen OneStep RT-PCR kit. The raw public data were reprocessed by TCRdb itself: fastp quality trimming at Q25, MiXCR clonotype calling, in-frame beta chains only. Every entry covers one CDR3 protein and lists the most common genes and DNA from its rows. Across this sample there are around 700,000 distinct CDR3 sequences, with about 35% seen only once. The biggest ten clones account for approximately 31% of the sample. Sequenced sample: blood. The receptors originated from a woman between 35 and 50 years old with Graves' hyperthyroidism.

Ten or more counts support this clonotype. V gene TRBV7-2 combines with J gene TRBJ2-5; perhaps TRBD2 as D (6 bases). Trimming stripped 2 bases from V and 5 bases from J, with 9 bases between. The CDR3 totals 13 residues. Germline loops: CDR1 SGHTA, CDR2 FQGNSA. CDR3 sequence (DNA): TGTGCCAGCAGCTTAAACCGGGGGGAGACCCAGTACTTC. Encoded protein: CASSLNRGETQYF.

At least ten counts were recorded for this clonotype. V usage is TRBV10-2 and J usage is TRBJ1-2, with 9 bases lining up with TRBD1. Germline lookup yields CDR1 WSHSY and CDR2 SAAADI. J was trimmed by 4 bases and V by 2 bases; bases with no gene match: 5. CDR3 length equals 15 residues. The CDR3, as DNA: TGCGCCAGCAGTGAGACAGGGGGCGTTAGCTATGGCTACACCTTC. Translated: CASSETGGVSYGYTF.

This clonotype was observed a few times. V is TRBV20-1 and J is TRBJ2-7; D not certain. Trimming shortened V by 6 bases and J by 2 bases, and 17 bases separated the two germline ends. The CDR3 is 14 residues long. Germline-derived CDR1 and CDR2 are DFQATT and SNEGSKA (reference sequence). CDR3 in DNA: TGCAGTGCCAGAAAAGATGCCCTTACCTACGAGCAGTACTTC. This sequence encodes CSARKDALTYEQYF.

This clonotype has a handful of counts. J is TRBJ1-2 and V is TRBV5-1, with D possibly being TRBD1 (5 bases). The CDR3 runs 15 residues. Trimming took 4 bases from V and 0 from J, leaving 13 bases between them. CDR1 is SGHRS, CDR2 YFSETQ, per germline. The CDR3: CASSQEGATNYGYTF. The DNA for the CDR3 is TGCGCCAGCAGCCAAGAAGGGGCGACTAACTATGGCTACACCTTC.

In its sample, this clonotype was seen a few times. The gene calls are TRBV7-2 and TRBJ2-3, with D unclear. The CDR3 consists of 13 residues. CDR1 and CDR2 (germline): SGHTA, FQGNSA. V was shortened by 2 bases and J by 6 bases, with 9 bases between the two germline ends. The CDR3 DNA reads TGTGCCAGCAGCTTAAATCTGGGGGATACGCAGTATTTT. Its protein is CASSLNLGDTQYF.

In the case of this clonotype: One end of the junction varies from germline; a read error may be responsible. The CDR3 loop is CASSLVDNGLLQEAQYF. In DNA form, the CDR3 reads TGTGCCAGCAGCTTAGTTGATAACGGCCTCCTCCAAGAGGCCCAGTACTTC. The genes are TRBV11-2 and TRBJ2-5; D is undetermined. Per germline, CDR1 SGHAT and CDR2 FQNNGV. CDR3 size: 17 residues. The full variable domain, rest sourced from reference TRBV11-2 and TRBJ2-5, is EAGVAQSPRYKIIEKRQSVAFWCNPISGHATLYWYQQILGQGPKLLIQFQNNGVVDDSQLPKDRFSAERLKGVDSTLKIQPAKLEDSAVYLCASSLVDNGLLQEAQYFGPGTRLLVL.

This clonotype occurred a few times. This chain connects TRBV5-4 to TRBJ1-1; D remains ambiguous. The germline gives CDR1 SGHNT, CDR2 YYREEE (reference sequence). The V gene lost 3 bases and the J gene lost 1 base, with 16 bases spanning the gap. The length of the CDR3 is 16 residues. The CDR3 is CASSYTPFAGNTEAFF. The CDR3 DNA reads as TGTGCCAGCAGCTACACCCCATTTGCAGGGAACACTGAAGCTTTCTTT.

This clonotype showed up just a few times. V usage is TRBV2 and J usage is TRBJ1-2; D gene unclear. The CDR3 sequence is 15 residues long. Germline V gene data show CDR1 as SNHLY and CDR2 as FYNNEI. V was clipped by 5 bases and J by 8 bases, with 21 bases between them. Written as DNA, the CDR3 is TGTGCCAGCAGTTACCCCCCAGGTGCCGGGGAGGGCTACACCTTC. It is translated as CASSYPPGAGEGYTF.

This clonotype was detected a few times. V usage is TRBV4-3 and J usage is TRBJ1-2; 8 bases map to TRBD1. This CDR3 is 16 amino acids long. Germline loops: CDR1 LGHNA, CDR2 YSLEER. J was trimmed by 4 bases and V by 4 bases; bases with no gene match: 11. The CDR3, as DNA: TGCGCCAGCAGCCCGCAACAGGGGGAGCTTAGCTATGGCTACACCTTC. It yields the protein CASSPQQGELSYGYTF.

The gene calls are TRBV29-1 and TRBJ1-1; 9 bases match TRBD1. This CDR3 comprises 13 residues. Germline V lookup: CDR1 SQVTM, CDR2 ANQGSEA. V shed 8 bases, J shed 1 base, and the junction held 5 bases outside the gene matches. CDR3 sequence (DNA): TGCAGCCGTAGGGGACAGGGGAACACTGAAGCTTTCTTT. Residues: CSRRGQGNTEAFF.

To note about this clonotype: The junction departs from the called germline gene at one end, perhaps through a read error. The CDR3 nucleotides read TGTGCCGGCAGCTTGGACAGCTCCTACGAGCAGTACTTC. Translated, it gives CAGSLDSSYEQYF. The rearrangement joins TRBV7-2 to TRBJ2-7; maybe TRBD1 (6 bases). Germline assignment: CDR1 SGHTA and CDR2 FQGNSA. There are 13 residues in the CDR3.

The chain employs TRBV19 and TRBJ1-1; D is unresolved. Germline CDR1 is LNHDA and CDR2 is SQIVND (reference sequence). Deletions cut 1 base from V and 0 bases from J, with 6 bases between. CDR3 length equals 14 residues. DNA of the CDR3: TGTGCCAGTAGTATAGGTGTCGTGAACACTGAAGCTTTCTTT. Translation: CASSIGVVNTEAFF.

The rearrangement joins TRBV6-2 or TRBV6-3 to TRBJ1-5, with a tentative D call TRBD1 (6 bases). The CDR3 is 15 amino acids. The germline V gene has CDR1 MNHEY and CDR2 SVGEGT. V was clipped by 2 bases and J by 11 bases, with 19 bases between them. In DNA, the CDR3 is TGTGCCAGCAGTTACGCTCCAGACAGGCCCCAGTCCCAGCATTTT. This translates into CASSYAPDRPQSQHF.

This clonotype was picked up one time. The rearrangement links TRBV6-6 to TRBJ2-7; maybe TRBD1 (6 bases). V lost 6 bases and J lost 3, with 12 bases in between. The germline gives CDR1 MNHNY, CDR2 SVGAGI (reference sequence). The CDR3 has 13 residues. The CDR3 sequence is CASRSTGSYEQYF. CDR3 bases: TGTGCCAGCAGATCCACAGGGAGCTACGAGCAGTACTTC.

This rearrangement joins TRBV29-1 to TRBJ1-2, with a possible D match to TRBD1 (6 bases). The CDR3 has 12 residues. CDR1 is SQVTM and CDR2 is ANQGSEA in the germline V gene. Deletions cut 3 bases from V and 6 bases from J, with 11 bases between. CDR3: CSVESGAHGYTF. CDR3 nucleotide sequence: TGCAGCGTTGAGTCGGGGGCCCATGGCTACACCTTC.

The J gene is TRBJ2-5, the V gene TRBV7-2, with 10 bases aligning to TRBD1. This CDR3 has 16 residues. Trimming took 5 bases from V and 5 from J; bases not matched to a gene: 11. The germline CDR1 and CDR2 sequences are SGHTA and FQGNSA. Here the CDR3 reads CASSHRDRGSAETQYF. DNA of the CDR3: TGTGCCAGCAGCCACCGGGACAGGGGATCGGCGGAGACCCAGTACTTC.

In this sample, this clonotype turned up many times. The rearrangement joins TRBV27 to TRBJ2-6; D call uncertain. CDR3 length: 14 residues. Germline values: CDR1 MNHEY, CDR2 SMNVEV (reference sequence). With 0 bases removed from V and 2 bases from J, the gap between germline ends came to 2 bases. CDR3 DNA sequence: TGTGCCAGCAGTTTATCCGCTGGGGCCAACGTCCTGACTTTC. This encodes CASSLSAGANVLTF.

The table lists this clonotype with a few counts. This sequence joins TRBV4-3 and TRBJ1-6; D is possibly TRBD1 (5 bases). Deletions cut 1 base from V and 8 bases from J, with 15 bases between. Germline V gene data show CDR1 as LGHNA and CDR2 as YSLEER. This CDR3 is 16 amino acids long. CDR3 protein: CASSQALGGRDSPLHF. The CDR3 DNA reads as TGCGCCAGCAGCCAAGCCCTGGGGGGTCGGGATTCACCCCTCCACTTT.

This clonotype was picked up many times. The V call is TRBV13, the J call TRBJ1-4; perhaps TRBD1 as D (5 bases). The CDR3 spans 17 residues. The germline CDR1 and CDR2 sequences are PRHDT and FYEKMQ (reference sequence). V lost 6 bases and J lost 7, with 24 bases in between. The CDR3 spells CASSSTGTATSSEKLFF. CDR3 coding DNA: TGTGCCAGCAGTTCTACCGGGACCGCCACGTCTAGTGAAAAACTGTTTTTT.

This clonotype was seen more than once but under ten times. At one end, the junction sequence differs from germline, possibly due to a read error. The V gene is TRBV10-3, the J gene TRBJ1-1; tentatively, D is TRBD1 (5 bases). Germline values: CDR1 ENHRY, CDR2 SYGVKD. The length of the CDR3 is 13 residues. CDR3 loop: CASSSWDLNEAFF. CDR3 nucleotides: TGTGCCAGCAGTTCATGGGACCTGAATGAAGCTTTCTTT.

This clonotype appeared once. An end of the junction differs from the germline gene, which may be a read error. V gene TRBV29-1 combines with J gene TRBJ1-2, with no clear D. Per the germline V gene, CDR1 is SQVTM and CDR2 is ANQGSEA. The length of the CDR3 is 13 residues. CDR3 region: CSVGADSGYGYTF. CDR3 DNA sequence: TGCAGCGTTGGGGCTGATTCAGGCTATGGCTATACCTTC.

This clonotype has a count of ten or more. The chain couples TRBV10-3 to TRBJ2-7, with 10 bases identical to TRBD1. CDR3 length: 16 residues. CDR1 and CDR2 from the germline V gene are ENHRY and SYGVKD. After removal of 0 bases from V and 5 bases from J, the junction contained 7 bases not matched to a gene. This chain's CDR3 is CAISESSGTGAHEQYF. The CDR3 nucleotides read TGTGCCATCAGTGAGTCTTCCGGGACAGGGGCCCACGAGCAGTACTTC.

This clonotype was seen a few times. This chain uses TRBV4-1 with TRBJ1-5; weak D call: TRBD1 (6 bases). Germline-derived CDR1 and CDR2 are MGHRA and YSYEKL. Trimming removed 3 bases at V and 6 bases at J, with 15 bases between. The CDR3 length is 15 residues. CDR3 bases: TGCGCCAGCAGCCAGGTAGAAGGGGGATTTCAGCCCCAGCATTTT. Translation gives CASSQVEGGFQPQHF.

The rearrangement uses TRBV6-6 and TRBJ1-1, with TRBD1 identical over 9 bases. CDR3 length equals 14 residues. CDR1 and CDR2 (germline): MNHNY, SVGAGI (reference sequence). J lost 5 bases, V lost 6 bases, and 7 bases had no gene match. CDR3 in amino acids: CASRRADRGTEAFF. Written as DNA, the CDR3 is TGTGCCAGCAGACGAGCAGACAGGGGGACTGAAGCTTTCTTT.

This clonotype was seen at least ten times. V usage is TRBV20-1 and J usage is TRBJ1-5; TRBD1 matches at 9 bases. Germline CDR1 is DFQATT and CDR2 is SNEGSKA (reference sequence). The CDR3 consists of 13 residues. Trimming at V came to 4 bases and at J to 5 bases, leaving 3 bases not matched to a gene. This chain's CDR3 is CSATTGGHQPQHF. The CDR3 DNA reads TGCAGTGCTACGACAGGGGGGCATCAGCCCCAGCATTTT.

This clonotype was observed a few times. This probably arose from a read error, given a far larger clone one base away. This sequence joins TRBV5-6 and TRBJ1-5; D call uncertain. CDR1 and CDR2 from the germline V gene are SGHDT and YYEEEE. The V end was cut by 3 bases, the J end by 3 bases, with 4 bases between. CDR3 length: 12 amino acids. This CDR3 is CASSSHNQPQHF. The CDR3 DNA reads as TGTGCCAGCAGCTCCCACAATCAGCCCCAGCATTTT.

This clonotype came up a few times. This chain links TRBV19 with TRBJ2-7; TRBD1 aligns across 7 bases. Germline loops: CDR1 LNHDA, CDR2 SQIVND (reference sequence). V lost 3 bases to trimming and J lost 4 bases; unmatched junction nucleotides: 3. The CDR3 is 13 amino acids. The CDR3 sequence: CASSIGTAYEQYF. The CDR3 DNA reads TGTGCCAGTAGTATCGGGACAGCATACGAGCAGTACTTC.

This chain connects TRBV11-2 to TRBJ2-5; 14 bases are a match to TRBD2. Trimming at V came to 5 bases and at J to 3 bases, leaving 5 bases not matched to a gene. There are 16 residues in the CDR3. Germline lookup yields CDR1 SGHAT and CDR2 FQNNGV. DNA of the CDR3: TGTGCCAGCAGCCAGGGGACTAGCGGGAGTAAAGAGACCCAGTACTTC. Protein sequence: CASSQGTSGSKETQYF.

The V and J genes are TRBV28 and TRBJ1-2, with 8 nucleotides matching TRBD1. The V gene's germline CDR1 is MDHEN and CDR2 SYDVKM. The V gene end was trimmed by 6 bases and the J gene end by 8 bases; junction bases not matched to a gene: 5. CDR3 size: 12 residues. In DNA form, the CDR3 reads TGTGCCAGCAGCCGACAGGGGAGGGGCTACACCTTC. Protein sequence: CASSRQGRGYTF.